This is a list of T cell receptor beta chains from one sample in a study of metastatic and nonmetastatic thyroid tumors. TCRdb re-called clones from the PCR reads using MiXCR. Of under 30,000 clones listed, under 25% are singletons. Sequenced sample: blood. The receptors here all came from a female donor with papillary thyroid cancer or a benign thyroid nodule (not recorded which). Some clones in this sample may be carry-over from other donors' samples. Each CDR3 is given with its conserved first and last residue.

v_call	cdr3_aa
TRBV7-3	CASSGAGGGVEQFF
TRBV6-4	CASSETGTGANVLTF
TRBV18	CASSPVGGSNTGELFF
TRBV6-1	CATRRLVAYEQYF
TRBV28	CASSLRTGYTEAFF
TRBV28	CASSLGGRGSTDTQYF
TRBV2	CASRPTSDSYNEQFF
TRBV13	CASSSLRDRGYNSPLHF
TRBV12-3/TRBV12-4	CASSFQRGVTDTQYF
TRBV7-6	CASSLSPGANTGELFF
TRBV30	CAWGWGEEQYF
TRBV11-2	CASSRTGTNEKLFF
TRBV27	CASSEQGALYNEQFF
TRBV28	CASIPGQKAGELFF
TRBV10-2	CATLEAFNYGYTF
TRBV6-5	CASSYSASGTFWHEQYF
TRBV5-1	CASSLEGQGEGYTF
TRBV6-5	CASSYHASGSVIDTQYF
TRBV5-8	CASQKQGLNTEAFF
TRBV24-1	CATMTPEENTIYF
TRBV20-1	CSASLAGEQYF
TRBV20-1	CSATGQAARNQPQHF
TRBV5-1	CASSLEGRVGYTF
TRBV7-2	CASSPGGGFVGYTF
TRBV6-2/TRBV6-3	CASSYGGRGCYTF
TRBV24-1	CATSDTAGAGSYNEQFF
TRBV11-2	CASSLVGTANTEAFF
TRBV12-3/TRBV12-4	CASGKPEGLRYNEQFF
TRBV19	CASRDGTKYQETQYF
TRBV5-5	CASSSYAGTSARSQFF
TRBV10-3	CAIRFRDRVSYEQYF
TRBV28	CASRYDRGSYEQYF
TRBV24-1	CATGGGCYEQYF
TRBV12-5	CASGGYSNQPQHF
TRBV5-6	CASSLDGGDYGYTF
TRBV20-1	CSATGGGALNQPQHF
TRBV2	CASRGRHGGEAEQYF
TRBV30	CAWNEGRGIDGYTF
TRBV28	CASSLLLGDGYTF
TRBV6-1	CATRTGLDTGELFF
TRBV6-1	CASSERDGPTDTQYF
TRBV7-2	CASSLMEGLGNTIYF
TRBV4-1	CASSQDGTGSFTDTQYF
TRBV29-1	CSVEGGRDFREQFF
TRBV9	CASAPGTSGGNEQFF
TRBV3-1	CASSQPPWEDTQYF
TRBV27	CASHGSTDTQYF
TRBV24-1	CATSEVGGNSEETQYF
TRBV12-5	CASGLTTPGRGAFSGNTIYF
TRBV5-1	CASTPRHGESPLHF
TRBV6-1	CASQGIPYEQYF
TRBV28	CASFVAGRSLYNEQFF
TRBV2	CASSDRGGTYEQYF
TRBV19	CASTMGGGGTDTQYF
TRBV7-3	CASSLRRDHNSPLHF